This T cell receptor (beta chain) originates from a study of CD4+ T cells in melanoma. Findings of the study overall: Reportedly, melanoma neoantigen-specific CD4+ T cells showed varied differentiation states.

A word on this clone: Its antigen is undetermined.

CDR3 length equals 16 residues. The V segment lost 5 bases and the J segment 0 bases; nucleotides outside the gene matches: 5. Germline V CDR1 and CDR2: SGHNT, YENEEA. Here immunoSEQ multiplex PCR was the method, and the copy in TCRdb shows in-frame clones only, minus some. The data contain 50,000 to 60,000 clones, about 72% of them singletons. J is TRBJ2-1 and V is TRBV11-3; 9 bases fit TRBD1. The clonotype comes from a human donor with melanoma. Sequences were obtained from tumor tissue. CDR3 DNA sequence: TGTGCCAGCAGCCGACAGGGGGTGGGCTCCTACAATGAGCAGTTCTTC. Translated, it gives CASSRQGVGSYNEQFF.